This passage covers 19 T cell receptor beta chains from one sample sequenced in a study of OX40 agonist ivuxolimab in advanced cancers. Some clones are missing from TCRdb's copy, which holds only in-frame ones; the method was immunoSEQ multiplex PCR. The profile covers about 87,000 clones, with around four fifths appearing a single time and approximately 0.78% taken by the ten largest. The sequencing used CD4+ or CD8+ T cells sorted from blood, collected in a trial of the OX40 agonist ivuxolimab. These receptors originate from an adult with an advanced solid tumor such as melanoma, head and neck, liver or kidney cancer.

The rearrangement uses TRBV9 and TRBJ2-3; possibly TRBD2 for D (6 bases). Germline values: CDR1 SGDLS, CDR2 YYNGEE. The V gene lost 4 bases and the J gene lost 5 bases, with 20 bases spanning the gap. The CDR3 covers 16 residues. The CDR3, as DNA: TGTGCCAGCAGCCCGACTATTGGTGCGGGGCGAGATACGCAGTATTTT. This codes for CASSPTIGAGRDTQYF.

The V call is TRBV2, the J call TRBJ2-1; the match to TRBD1 covers 8 bases. CDR3 length: 12 amino acids. Germline V CDR1 and CDR2: SNHLY, FYNNEI. Trimming at V came to 6 bases and at J to 14 bases, leaving 9 bases not matched to a gene. Here the CDR3 reads CASRTSSGGKFF. The DNA for the CDR3 is TGTGCCAGCAGAACATCGTCAGGGGGCAAGTTCTTC.

The genes are TRBV11-2 and TRBJ1-2, with D possibly TRBD1 on 5 matching bases. Germline CDR1 and CDR2: SGHAT and FQNNGV. This CDR3 has 17 amino acids. Trimming shortened V by 1 base and J by 6 bases, and 21 bases separated the two germline ends. CDR3 residues: CASSLVRRDLMEDGYTF. The CDR3 DNA follows: TGTGCCAGCAGCTTAGTCCGCAGGGACTTGATGGAGGATGGCTACACCTTC. The full variable domain, its missing parts supplied by reference TRBV11-2 and TRBJ1-2, is EAGVAQSPRYKIIEKRQSVAFWCNPISGHATLYWYQQILGQGPKLLIQFQNNGVVDDSQLPKDRFSAERLKGVDSTLKIQPAKLEDSAVYLCASSLVRRDLMEDGYTFGSGTRLTVV.

The chain joins TRBV6-5 to TRBJ2-3, with unresolved D. CDR3 length: 13 amino acids. The germline V gene has CDR1 MNHEY and CDR2 SVGAGI. V was pared by 6 bases and J by 3 bases, with 10 bases between. CDR3 nucleotide sequence: TGTGCCAGCAGCGGCAGTGTTACAGATACGCAGTATTTT. Residues: CASSGSVTDTQYF.

The V and J genes are TRBV7-3 and TRBJ2-7; 7 bases agree with TRBD1. The CDR3 runs to 16 residues. Germline CDR1 and CDR2: SGHTA and FQGTGA. V shed 2 bases and J 2 bases; nucleotides not matched to a gene: 9. For the CDR3, the DNA is TGTGCCAGCAGCTTAGCCCGGGTAGACAGGGCCTACGAGCAGTACTTC. Translation: CASSLARVDRAYEQYF.

A single count supports this clone. The chain carries TRBV5-1 and TRBJ1-2, with D maybe TRBD1 (5 bases). CDR1 and CDR2 (germline): SGHRS, YFSETQ. V lost 4 bases to trimming and J lost 8 bases, with 15 bases between them. There are 13 residues in the CDR3. The CDR3 nucleotides are TGCGCCAGCAGCAGGGACTTATCTCAGGGCTACACCTTC. Protein: CASSRDLSQGYTF.

This CDR3 reads CASKVEGSTDTQYF. The CDR3, as DNA: TGTGCCAGCAAGGTTGAGGGAAGCACAGATACGCAGTATTTT. The chain links TRBV6-1 to TRBJ2-3, with D tentatively TRBD2 (5 bases). This CDR3 contains 14 residues. Trimming stripped 7 bases from V and 0 bases from J, with 11 bases between. Germline V gene sequence: CDR1 MNHNS, CDR2 SASEGT.

The chain couples TRBV9 to TRBJ2-2, with a tentative D call TRBD1 (6 bases). The germline V gene has CDR1 SGDLS and CDR2 YYNGEE. Trimming removed 1 base at V and 3 bases at J, with 13 bases between. This CDR3 comprises 16 residues. CDR3 DNA sequence: TGTGCCAGCAGCGTAAGGGGGACACAAGACACCGGGGAGCTGTTTTTT. Translation: CASSVRGTQDTGELFF.

The chain has TRBV21-1 and TRBJ1-3. TRBV21-1 corresponds to a pseudogene. The CDR3 loop spans 15 amino acids. This chain's CDR3 is CASTKQGRTGNTIYF. DNA of the CDR3: TGTGCCAGCACCAAGCAGGGGAGGACTGGAAACACCATATATTTT.

Only a few counts were recorded for this clone. The gene calls are TRBV7-2 and TRBJ1-5; 9 bases agree with TRBD1. The V gene's germline CDR1 is SGHTA and CDR2 FQGNSA. The CDR3 consists of 14 residues. V shed 3 bases, J shed 6 bases, and the junction held 3 bases outside the gene matches. CDR3 in amino acids: CASSFDRGSQPQHF. Here the CDR3 DNA reads TGTGCCAGCAGCTTTGACAGGGGGAGTCAGCCCCAGCATTTT.

The chain joins TRBV9 to TRBJ2-5; 10 nucleotides align to TRBD1. CDR1 and CDR2 from the germline V gene are SGDLS and YYNGEE. CDR3 size: 15 residues. V lost 3 bases to trimming and J lost 5 bases; unmatched junction nucleotides: 7. CDR3 in DNA: TGTGCCAGCAGCGCAGGACAGGGGGGGCAGGAGACCCAGTACTTC. Its translation: CASSAGQGGQETQYF.

V usage is TRBV6-5 and J usage is TRBJ2-7; D not certain. Trimming took off 7 bases at V and 5 bases at J, with 12 bases between the two ends. Germline V gene sequence: CDR1 MNHEY, CDR2 SVGAGI. This CDR3 spans 12 amino acids. The DNA of the CDR3 is TGTGCCAGCAAGGACCCATCGAACGAGCAGTACTTC. It encodes CASKDPSNEQYF.

This rearrangement joins TRBV5-1 to TRBJ2-2, with TRBD1 identical over 9 bases. With V trimmed by 3 bases and J by 5 bases, 8 bases remained unmatched. This CDR3 has 16 residues. Germline CDR1 is SGHRS and CDR2 is YFSETQ. The chain's CDR3 is CASSWNSGTGTGELFF. The DNA for the CDR3 is TGCGCCAGCAGCTGGAACTCCGGGACAGGGACCGGGGAGCTGTTTTTT.

This clone has just a few counts. The chain combines TRBV2 with TRBJ1-1; D is perhaps TRBD1 (5 bases). The V and J ends lost 3 bases and 0 bases respectively, with 17 bases between them. The CDR3 runs 17 residues. The germline gives CDR1 SNHLY, CDR2 FYNNEI. As DNA, the CDR3 is TGTGCCAGCAGTGATGATCGATGGGGGGGGATGAACACTGAAGCTTTCTTT. It specifies CASSDDRWGGMNTEAFF.

The rearrangement links TRBV18 to TRBJ2-2, with TRBD1 matching over 12 bases. This CDR3 contains 21 residues. Germline CDR1 and CDR2: KGHSH and LQKENI. J was trimmed by 6 bases and V by 4 bases; bases with no gene match: 21. The CDR3 here is CASSLYSPGQGAETIPGELFF. The CDR3 region has the DNA TGTGCCAGCTCACTTTACTCGCCGGGACAGGGGGCAGAAACGATTCCCGGGGAGCTGTTTTTT.

This clone was seen once. The chain employs TRBV5-6 and TRBJ1-3; 8 bases align to TRBD1. After removal of 2 bases from V and 7 bases from J, the junction contained 8 bases not matched to a gene. Germline-derived CDR1 and CDR2 are SGHDT and YYEEEE. The CDR3 runs 15 residues. The CDR3 DNA reads as TGTGCCAGCAGCTTAAGGCCAGGGGGCTTGAACACCATATATTTT. Amino acid sequence: CASSLRPGGLNTIYF.

The chain combines TRBV19 with TRBJ1-1, with 9 bases identical to TRBD1. Germline CDR1 is LNHDA and CDR2 is SQIVND (reference sequence). The V gene end was trimmed by 3 bases and the J gene end by 4 bases; junction bases not matched to a gene: 6. This CDR3 is 15 amino acids long. CDR3 in amino acids: CASSMARTGATEAFF. The CDR3, as DNA: TGTGCCAGTAGTATGGCGAGGACAGGGGCCACTGAAGCTTTCTTT.

The V call is TRBV7-2, the J call TRBJ2-6, with D hard to call. Trimming cost V 5 bases and J 0 bases, with 17 bases left between them. The V gene's germline CDR1 is SGHTA and CDR2 FQGNSA. The CDR3 is 18 residues long. The CDR3 nucleotides are TGTGCCAGCAGCCAACGGGCGGCAGTGAGCTCTGGGGCCAACGTCCTGACTTTC. Amino acids: CASSQRAAVSSGANVLTF.

The gene calls are TRBV6-6 and TRBJ1-1; 7 positions agree with TRBD1. This CDR3 region has 15 residues. CDR1 and CDR2 (germline): MNHNY, SVGAGI (reference sequence). Unmatched junction bases numbered 7, after V lost 2 bases and J lost 4 bases. The CDR3 nucleotides read TGTGCCAGCAGTTACCAACAGGGGATGGGCACTGAAGCTTTCTTT. Translated: CASSYQQGMGTEAFF.